Shown below are 2 T cell receptor beta chains from a single sample sequenced in a study of T cell responses to AZD1222 COVID-19 vaccine (dated by TCRdb to the early 2020s). The time point label, read with the paper, signifies: about 28 days (+/-7) after the second vaccine dose. To prepare the library, the immunoSEQ multiplex PCR assay was applied. TCRdb's version of the immuneACCESS table is confined to in-frame rearrangements and falls short of the full clone set. An unresolved V gene accounts for under half of the shortfall where checked; the remainder is of unknown origin. The sample profile shows about 180,000 clones; about 86% of them were found once. Of the sample, under 14% is held by the ten largest clones. Sequencing was performed on peripheral blood, taken 28 days after the second AZD1222 dose. Receptors were obtained from an adult who received the AZD1222 COVID-19 vaccine.

The rearrangement links TRBV30 to TRBJ2-5, with D tentatively TRBD2 (5 bases). V dropped 4 bases and J dropped 5 bases, with 8 bases sitting between them. In germline, CDR1 is GTSNPN, CDR2 SVGIG (reference sequence). The CDR3 loop spans 11 amino acids. CDR3 bases: TGTGCCTGGACTGAGCGGGAGACCCAGTACTTC. It encodes CAWTERETQYF. Variable domain in full (rest from reference TRBV30 and TRBJ2-5): SQTIHQWPATLVQPVGSPLSLECTVEGTSNPNLYWYRQAAGRGLQLLFYSVGIGQISSEVPQNLSASRPQDRQFILSSKKLLLSDSGFYLCAWTERETQYFGPGTRLLVL.

This clone was found a few times. This sequence joins TRBV5-1 and TRBJ2-3, with TRBD2 matching 10 bases. V dropped 2 bases and J dropped 3; count of bases not matched to a gene: 12. The CDR3 has 18 residues. Germline CDR1 SGHRS, CDR2 YFSETQ. The chain's CDR3 is CASSFPPGAGGPTDTQYF. The DNA for the CDR3 is TGCGCCAGCAGCTTCCCGCCGGGAGCGGGGGGGCCGACAGATACGCAGTATTTT.